Below are 13 T cell receptor beta chains sequenced from a single sample in a study of STAT5B mutations in CD4+ large granular lymphocyte leukemia. TCRdb keeps only in-frame clones here, not all; method: immunoSEQ multiplex PCR. The table shows more than 30,000 clones, with about 89% occurring only once. The sequenced sample was CD4+ T cells from blood buffy coats. The receptors come from a human donor in good health.

This clone was detected only a few times. Here the CDR3 reads CASSLQGYEQYF. For the CDR3, the DNA is TGTGCCAGTAGTCTACAGGGGTACGAGCAGTACTTC. The chain employs TRBV19 and TRBJ2-7; 7 nucleotides agree with TRBD1. Unmatched junction bases numbered 2, after V lost 5 bases and J lost 4 bases. This CDR3 has 12 residues. CDR1 and CDR2 from the germline V gene are LNHDA and SQIVND (reference sequence).

This chain connects TRBV25-1 to TRBJ1-1; D is undetermined. Trimming cost V 5 bases and J 0 bases, with 10 bases left between them. CDR1 is MGHDK and CDR2 is SYGVNS in the germline V gene. The CDR3 spans 14 residues. CDR3 in DNA: TGTGCCAGCAGTATGGAGTCCATGAACACTGAAGCTTTCTTT. Protein: CASSMESMNTEAFF.

The chain couples TRBV11-2 to TRBJ1-4; 9 bases map to TRBD1. The junction had 2 bases not matched to a gene; V was cut back by 3 bases and J by 3 bases. CDR1 is SGHAT and CDR2 is FQNNGV in the germline V gene. The CDR3 is 15 amino acids. This CDR3 reads CASSFGQGPNEKLFF. The CDR3 nucleotides are TGTGCCAGCAGCTTCGGACAGGGGCCTAATGAAAAACTGTTTTTT. Based on the CDR3 plus reference TRBV11-2 and TRBJ1-4, the full variable domain is EAGVAQSPRYKIIEKRQSVAFWCNPISGHATLYWYQQILGQGPKLLIQFQNNGVVDDSQLPKDRFSAERLKGVDSTLKIQPAKLEDSAVYLCASSFGQGPNEKLFFGSGTQLSVL.

This clone was picked up one time. Here the CDR3 reads CASSLGGDRANYGYTF. CDR3 DNA sequence: TGTGCCAGCAGCTTAGGGGGGGACAGGGCAAACTATGGCTACACCTTC. The rearrangement joins TRBV7-9 to TRBJ1-2; 9 bases align to TRBD1. Trimming at V came to 1 base and at J to 2 bases, leaving 5 bases not matched to a gene. The CDR3 is 16 residues long. Germline CDR1 is SEHNR and CDR2 is FQNEAQ (reference sequence). Drawing the rest from reference TRBV7-9 and TRBJ1-2, the complete variable domain is DTGVSQNPRHKITKRGQNVTFRCDPISEHNRLYWYRQTLGQGPEFLTYFQNEAQLEKSRLLSDRFSAERPKGSFSTLEIQRTEQGDSAMYLCASSLGGDRANYGYTFGSGTRLTVV.

The V call is TRBV2, the J call TRBJ1-2, with 7 bases that match TRBD1. The CDR3 covers 15 residues. V lost 5 bases to trimming and J lost 6 bases; unmatched junction nucleotides: 12. Germline V lookup: CDR1 SNHLY, CDR2 FYNNEI. CDR3 in DNA: TGTGCCAGCAGTCGTCAAACCGGGACAGTGAATGGCTACACCTTC. It specifies CASSRQTGTVNGYTF. Full variable domain (missing parts from reference TRBV2 and TRBJ1-2): EPEVTQTPSHQVTQMGQEVILRCVPISNHLYFYWYRQILGQKVEFLVSFYNNEISEKSEIFDDQFSVERPDGSNFTLKIRSTKLEDSAMYFCASSRQTGTVNGYTFGSGTRLTVV.

In its sample, this clone was seen once. The chain recombines TRBV9 with TRBJ1-1; D might be TRBD1 (6 bases). This CDR3 region has 15 residues. CDR1 is SGDLS, CDR2 YYNGEE, per germline. Trimming pared 0 bases from V and 4 bases from J, leaving 13 bases between. The DNA for the CDR3 is TGTGCCAGCAGCGTAGCCGGAGGACAGATCACTGAAGCTTTCTTT. Translation: CASSVAGGQITEAFF.

The V and J genes are TRBV6-1 and TRBJ2-3, with 7 bases fitting TRBD2. Germline-derived CDR1 and CDR2 are MNHNS and SASEGT. J gave up 2 bases and V 0 bases, and 5 bases lay outside the gene matches. CDR3 length: 16 amino acids. The CDR3: CASSEAGLEATDTQYF. The CDR3 region has the DNA TGTGCCAGCAGTGAAGCCGGACTAGAGGCCACAGATACGCAGTATTTT.

This clone has just one count. The chain is built from TRBV6-1 and TRBJ1-2; 8 positions agree with TRBD1. The CDR3 is 12 amino acids. Germline values: CDR1 MNHNS, CDR2 SASEGT. After removal of 8 bases from V and 4 bases from J, the junction contained 3 bases not matched to a gene. CDR3 bases: TGTGCCAGCGGACAGGGTCCCTATGGCTACACCTTC. It translates to CASGQGPYGYTF.

The chain has TRBV13 and TRBJ1-2, with D uncertain. CDR1 and CDR2 (germline): PRHDT, FYEKMQ (reference sequence). Trimming shortened V by 0 bases and J by 0 bases, and 8 bases separated the two germline ends. This CDR3 comprises 15 residues. Here the CDR3 DNA reads TGTGCCAGCAGCTTAGGGTATAGTCCTAACTATGGCTACACCTTC. Protein sequence: CASSLGYSPNYGYTF. Full variable domain (rest looked up from reference TRBV13 and TRBJ1-2): AAGVIQSPRHLIKEKRETATLKCYPIPRHDTVYWYQQGPGQDPQFLISFYEKMQSDKGSIPDRFSAQQFSDYHSELNMSSLELGDSALYFCASSLGYSPNYGYTFGSGTRLTVV.

The genes are TRBV2 and TRBJ2-7; 9 bases agree with TRBD1. This CDR3 contains 14 residues. V was pared by 6 bases and J by 5 bases, with 8 bases of the junction left unmatched. Germline V CDR1 and CDR2: SNHLY, FYNNEI. Here the CDR3 DNA reads TGTGCCAGCAGACGGGACAGGGAGTCCCACGAGCAGTACTTC. It translates to CASRRDRESHEQYF.

The V and J genes are TRBV29-1 and TRBJ1-2, with TRBD1 as a possible D gene (5 bases). The CDR3 runs to 12 residues. The germline gives CDR1 SQVTM, CDR2 ANQGSEA. Trimming removed 6 bases at V and 0 bases at J, with 8 bases between. CDR3 in amino acids: CSVSTANYGYTF. The DNA for the CDR3 is TGCAGCGTGTCGACAGCTAACTATGGCTACACCTTC.

V usage is TRBV7-8 and J usage is TRBJ1-1; the D gene is possibly TRBD1 (5 bases). The V and J ends lost 0 bases and 0 bases respectively, with 8 bases between them. The CDR3 is 15 residues long. Germline CDR1 is SGHVS and CDR2 is FQNEAQ. Here the CDR3 DNA reads TGTGCCAGCAGCTTAGCCGCGACAGTGAACACTGAAGCTTTCTTT. Translating it yields CASSLAATVNTEAFF.

V usage is TRBV18 and J usage is TRBJ2-2; D is uncertain. The CDR3 length is 13 residues. V shed 2 bases and J shed 3 bases, with 4 bases lying between them. Germline values: CDR1 KGHSH, CDR2 LQKENI. The CDR3 DNA reads as TGTGCCAGCTCACCAATGGACACCGGGGAGCTGTTTTTT. Protein: CASSPMDTGELFF. The full variable domain, its missing parts supplied by reference TRBV18 and TRBJ2-2, is NAGVMQNPRHLVRRRGQEARLRCSPMKGHSHVYWYRQLPEEGLKFMVYLQKENIIDESGMPKERFSAEFPKEGPSILRIQQVVRGDSAAYFCASSPMDTGELFFGEGSRLTVL.